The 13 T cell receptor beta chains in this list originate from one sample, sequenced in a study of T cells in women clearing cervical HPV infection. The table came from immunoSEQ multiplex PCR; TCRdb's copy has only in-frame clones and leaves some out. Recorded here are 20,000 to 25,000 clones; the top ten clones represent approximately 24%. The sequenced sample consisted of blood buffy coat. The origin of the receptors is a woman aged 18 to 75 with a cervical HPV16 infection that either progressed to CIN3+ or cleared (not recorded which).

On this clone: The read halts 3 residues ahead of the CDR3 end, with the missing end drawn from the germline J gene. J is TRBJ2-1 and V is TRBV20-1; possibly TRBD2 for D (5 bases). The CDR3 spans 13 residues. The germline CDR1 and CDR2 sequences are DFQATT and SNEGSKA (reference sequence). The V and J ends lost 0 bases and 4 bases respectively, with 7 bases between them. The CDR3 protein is CSAREAEYNEQFF. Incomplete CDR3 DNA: TGCAGTGCTAGAGAAGCGGAATACAATGAG.

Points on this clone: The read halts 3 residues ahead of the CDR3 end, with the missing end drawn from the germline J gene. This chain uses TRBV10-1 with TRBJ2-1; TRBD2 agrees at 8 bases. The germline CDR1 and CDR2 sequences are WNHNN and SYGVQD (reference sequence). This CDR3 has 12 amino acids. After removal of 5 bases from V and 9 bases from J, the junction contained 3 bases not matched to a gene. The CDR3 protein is CASSPTSGEQFF. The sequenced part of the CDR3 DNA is TGCGCCAGCAGTCCCACTAGCGGTGAG.

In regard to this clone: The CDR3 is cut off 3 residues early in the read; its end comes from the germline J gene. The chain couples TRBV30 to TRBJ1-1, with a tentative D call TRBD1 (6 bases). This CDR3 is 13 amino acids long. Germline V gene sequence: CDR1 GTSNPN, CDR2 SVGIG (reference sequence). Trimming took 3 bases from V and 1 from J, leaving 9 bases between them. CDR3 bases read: TGTGCCTGGAGGAAACAGGGGAACACTGAA. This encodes CAWRKQGNTE. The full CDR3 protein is CAWRKQGNTEAFF.

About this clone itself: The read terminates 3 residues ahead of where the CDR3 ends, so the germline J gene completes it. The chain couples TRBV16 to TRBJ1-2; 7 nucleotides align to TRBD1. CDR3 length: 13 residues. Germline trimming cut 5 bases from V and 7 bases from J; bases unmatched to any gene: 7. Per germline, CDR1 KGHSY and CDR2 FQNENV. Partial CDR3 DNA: TGTGCCAGCAGCAGGACAGGCTTAAGTGGC. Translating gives CASSRTGLSG. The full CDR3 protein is CASSRTGLSGYTF. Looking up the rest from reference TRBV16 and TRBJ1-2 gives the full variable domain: GEEVAQTPKHLVRGEGQKAKLYCAPIKGHSYVFWYQQVLKNEFKFLISFQNENVFDETGMPKERFSAKCLPNSPCSLEIQATKLEDSAVYFCASSRTGLSGYTFGSGTRLTVV.

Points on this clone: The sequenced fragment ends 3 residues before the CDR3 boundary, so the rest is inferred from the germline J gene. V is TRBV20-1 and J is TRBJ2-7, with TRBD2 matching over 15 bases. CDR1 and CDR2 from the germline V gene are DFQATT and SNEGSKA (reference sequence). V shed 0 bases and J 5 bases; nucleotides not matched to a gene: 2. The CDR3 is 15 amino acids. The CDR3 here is CSARDGTSGRNEQYF. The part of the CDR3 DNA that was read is TGCAGTGCTAGAGATGGGACTAGCGGGAGGAACGAG.

Here the CDR3 reads CASSNLGLAGSTDTQYF. CDR3 DNA (partial): TGTGCCAGCAGCAACCTAGGACTAGCGGGGAGCACAGATACG. The chain links TRBV3-1 (or the pseudogene TRBV3-2) to TRBJ2-3, with 12 nucleotides matching TRBD2. The sequence runs out 3 residues before the end of the CDR3; the remainder is reconstructed from the germline J gene. Germline V gives CDR1 LGHDT, CDR2 YNNKEL (reference sequence). The CDR3 runs to 17 residues. V was clipped by 5 bases and J by 0 bases; unmatched bases: 6.

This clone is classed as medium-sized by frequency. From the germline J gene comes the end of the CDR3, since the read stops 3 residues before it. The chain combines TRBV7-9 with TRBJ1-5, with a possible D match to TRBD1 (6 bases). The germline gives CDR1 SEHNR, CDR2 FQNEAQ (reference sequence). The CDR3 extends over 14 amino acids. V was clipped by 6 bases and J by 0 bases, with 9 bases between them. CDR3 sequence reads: CASRKTGSNQPQHF. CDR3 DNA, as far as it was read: TGTGCCAGCAGGAAGACAGGTAGCAATCAGCCC.

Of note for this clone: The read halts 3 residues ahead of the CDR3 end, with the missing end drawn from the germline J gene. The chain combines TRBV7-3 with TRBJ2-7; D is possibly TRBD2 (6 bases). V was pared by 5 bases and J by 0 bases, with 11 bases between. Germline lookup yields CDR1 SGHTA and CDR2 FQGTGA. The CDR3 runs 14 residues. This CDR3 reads CASSPTGGSYEQYF. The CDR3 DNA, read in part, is TGTGCCAGCAGCCCAACCGGGGGCTCCTACGAG.

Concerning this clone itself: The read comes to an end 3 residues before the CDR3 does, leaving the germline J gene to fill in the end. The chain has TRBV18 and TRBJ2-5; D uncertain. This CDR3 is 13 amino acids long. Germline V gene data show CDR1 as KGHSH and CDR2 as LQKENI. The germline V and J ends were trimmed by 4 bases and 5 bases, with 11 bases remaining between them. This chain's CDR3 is CASSQPNSETQYF. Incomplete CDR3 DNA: TGTGCCAGCTCACAACCAAATTCGGAGACC.

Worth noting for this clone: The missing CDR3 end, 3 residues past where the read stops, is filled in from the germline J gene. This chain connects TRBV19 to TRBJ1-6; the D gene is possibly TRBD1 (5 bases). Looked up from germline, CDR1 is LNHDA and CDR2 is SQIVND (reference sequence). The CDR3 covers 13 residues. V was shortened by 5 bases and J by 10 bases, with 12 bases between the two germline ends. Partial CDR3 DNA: TGTGCCAGTAGTTTCGCAGGGAACTCACCC. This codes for CASSFAGNSP. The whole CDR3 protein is CASSFAGNSPLHF.

The part of the CDR3 DNA that was read is TGTGCCAGCAGCCAGACCTTTCCGGAGCGGGGGGCCCCCAAGGCAGATACG. Translation: CASSQTFPERGAPKADT. The full CDR3 sequence reads CASSQTFPERGAPKADTQYF. The rearrangement uses TRBV4-2 and TRBJ2-3; 9 bases fit TRBD2. The read is 3 residues too short to cover the CDR3 end, so that end is filled in from the germline J gene. V was clipped by 3 bases and J by 4 bases; unmatched bases: 20. The germline gives CDR1 LGHNA, CDR2 YNFKEQ. The CDR3 runs 20 residues.

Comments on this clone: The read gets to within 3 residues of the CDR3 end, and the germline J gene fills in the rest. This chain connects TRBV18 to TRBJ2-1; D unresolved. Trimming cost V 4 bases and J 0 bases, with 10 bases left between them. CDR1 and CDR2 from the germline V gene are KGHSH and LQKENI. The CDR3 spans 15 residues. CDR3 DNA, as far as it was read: TGTGCCAGCTCACTAGCCCAAAGCTCCTACAATGAG. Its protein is CASSLAQSSYNE. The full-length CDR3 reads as CASSLAQSSYNEQFF.

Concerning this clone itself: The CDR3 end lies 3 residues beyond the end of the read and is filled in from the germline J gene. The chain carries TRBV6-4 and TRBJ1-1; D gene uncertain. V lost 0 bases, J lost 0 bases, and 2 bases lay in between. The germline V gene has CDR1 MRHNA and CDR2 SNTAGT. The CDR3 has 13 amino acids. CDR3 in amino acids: CASSDSMNTEAFF. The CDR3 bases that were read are TGTGCCAGCAGTGACTCCATGAACACTGAA.